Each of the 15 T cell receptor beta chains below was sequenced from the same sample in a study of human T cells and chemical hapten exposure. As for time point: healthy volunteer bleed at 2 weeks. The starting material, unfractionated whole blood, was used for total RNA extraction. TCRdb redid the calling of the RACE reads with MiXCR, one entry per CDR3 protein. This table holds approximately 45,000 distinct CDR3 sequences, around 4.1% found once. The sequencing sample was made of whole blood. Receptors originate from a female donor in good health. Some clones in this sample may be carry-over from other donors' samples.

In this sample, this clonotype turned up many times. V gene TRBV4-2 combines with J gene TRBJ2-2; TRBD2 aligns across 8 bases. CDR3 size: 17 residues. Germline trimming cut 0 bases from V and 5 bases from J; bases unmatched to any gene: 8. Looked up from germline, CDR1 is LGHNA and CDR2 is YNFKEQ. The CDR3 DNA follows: TGTGCCAGCAGCCAAGAAAAATTCGGGGGGGAAACCGGGGAGCTGTTTTTT. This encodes CASSQEKFGGETGELFF.

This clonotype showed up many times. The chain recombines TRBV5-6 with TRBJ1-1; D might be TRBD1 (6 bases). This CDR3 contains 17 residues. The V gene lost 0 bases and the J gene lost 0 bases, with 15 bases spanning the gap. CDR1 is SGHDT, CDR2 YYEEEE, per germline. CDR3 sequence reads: CASSLDRVSSMNTEAFF. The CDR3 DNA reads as TGTGCCAGCAGCTTGGACAGGGTGTCCTCTATGAACACTGAAGCTTTCTTT.

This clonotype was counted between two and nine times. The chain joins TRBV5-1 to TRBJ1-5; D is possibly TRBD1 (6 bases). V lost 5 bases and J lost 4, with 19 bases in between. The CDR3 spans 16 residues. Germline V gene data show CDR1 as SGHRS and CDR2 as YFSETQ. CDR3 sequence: CASSLIPGQLNQPQHF. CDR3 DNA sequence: TGCGCCAGCAGTCTGATACCGGGACAACTGAATCAGCCCCAGCATTTT.

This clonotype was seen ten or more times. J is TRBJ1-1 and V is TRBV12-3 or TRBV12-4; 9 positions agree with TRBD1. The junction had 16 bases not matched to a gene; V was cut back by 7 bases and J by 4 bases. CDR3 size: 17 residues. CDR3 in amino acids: CASIKTTGGARSTEAFF. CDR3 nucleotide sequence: TGTGCCAGCATCAAGACCACAGGGGGCGCGAGGAGCACTGAAGCTTTCTTT.

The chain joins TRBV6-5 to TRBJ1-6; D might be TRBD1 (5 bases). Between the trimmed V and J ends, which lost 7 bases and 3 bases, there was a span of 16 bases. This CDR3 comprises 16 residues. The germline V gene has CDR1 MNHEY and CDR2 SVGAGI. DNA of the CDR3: TGTGCCAGCAAAACCGCAGGGAACCTCTATAATTCACCCCTCCACTTT. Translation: CASKTAGNLYNSPLHF.

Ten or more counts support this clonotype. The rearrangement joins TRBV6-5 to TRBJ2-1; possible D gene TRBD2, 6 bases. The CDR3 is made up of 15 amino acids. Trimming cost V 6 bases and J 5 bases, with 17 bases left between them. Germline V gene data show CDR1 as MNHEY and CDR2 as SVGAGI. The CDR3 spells CASSFLGGRNNEQFF. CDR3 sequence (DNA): TGTGCCAGCAGCTTCTTGGGGGGAAGGAACAATGAGCAGTTCTTC.

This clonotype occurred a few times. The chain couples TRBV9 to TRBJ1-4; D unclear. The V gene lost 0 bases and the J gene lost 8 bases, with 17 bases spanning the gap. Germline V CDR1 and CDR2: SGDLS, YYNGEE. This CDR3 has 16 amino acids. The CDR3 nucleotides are TGTGCCAGCAGCGTAGGAGCTTCGGGAGGAGGAGAAAAACTGTTTTTT. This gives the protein CASSVGASGGGEKLFF.

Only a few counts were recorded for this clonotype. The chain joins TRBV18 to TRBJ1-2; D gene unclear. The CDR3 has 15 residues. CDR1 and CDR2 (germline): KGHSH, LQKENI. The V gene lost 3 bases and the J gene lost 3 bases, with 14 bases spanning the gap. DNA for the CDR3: TGTGCCAGCTCACCTGCCAATGGGCCTTACTATGGCTACACCTTC. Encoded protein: CASSPANGPYYGYTF.

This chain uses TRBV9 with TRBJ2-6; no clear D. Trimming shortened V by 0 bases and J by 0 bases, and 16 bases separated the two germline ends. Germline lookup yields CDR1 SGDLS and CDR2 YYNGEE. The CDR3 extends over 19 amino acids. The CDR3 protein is CASSVVVEKGISGANVLTF. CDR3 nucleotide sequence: TGTGCCAGCAGCGTAGTAGTGGAAAAGGGTATCTCTGGGGCCAACGTCCTGACTTTC.

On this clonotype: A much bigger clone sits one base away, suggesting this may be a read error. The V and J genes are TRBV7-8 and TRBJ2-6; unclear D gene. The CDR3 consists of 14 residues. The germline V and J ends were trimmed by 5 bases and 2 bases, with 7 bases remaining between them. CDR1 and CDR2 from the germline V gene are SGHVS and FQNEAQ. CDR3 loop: CASSLDPGANVLTF. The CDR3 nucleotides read TGTGCCAGCAGCCTAGATCCTGGGGCCAACGTCCTGACTTTC.

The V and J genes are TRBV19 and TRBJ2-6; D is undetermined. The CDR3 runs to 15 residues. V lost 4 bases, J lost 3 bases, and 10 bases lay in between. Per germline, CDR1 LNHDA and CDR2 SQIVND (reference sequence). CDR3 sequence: CASSTPGDGANVLTF. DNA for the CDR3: TGTGCCAGTAGTACTCCTGGGGATGGGGCCAACGTCCTGACTTTC.

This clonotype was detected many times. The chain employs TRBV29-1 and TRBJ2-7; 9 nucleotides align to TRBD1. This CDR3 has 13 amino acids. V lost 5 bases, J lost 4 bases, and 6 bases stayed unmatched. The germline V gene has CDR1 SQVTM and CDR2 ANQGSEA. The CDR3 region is CSVSGTGIYEQYF. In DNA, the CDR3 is TGCAGCGTTTCCGGGACAGGGATATACGAGCAGTACTTC.

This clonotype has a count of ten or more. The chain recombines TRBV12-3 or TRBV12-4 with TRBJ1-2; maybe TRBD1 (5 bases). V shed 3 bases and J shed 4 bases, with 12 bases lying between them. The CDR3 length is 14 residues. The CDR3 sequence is CASSFGGTGYGYTF. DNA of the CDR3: TGTGCCAGCAGTTTCGGGGGGACGGGCTATGGCTACACCTTC.

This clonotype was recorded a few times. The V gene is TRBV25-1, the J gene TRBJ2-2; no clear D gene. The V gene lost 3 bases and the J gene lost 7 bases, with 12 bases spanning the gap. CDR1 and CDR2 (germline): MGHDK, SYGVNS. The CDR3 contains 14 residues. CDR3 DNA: TGTGCCAGCAGTGACCCCACAGAAGTCGGGGAGCTGTTTTTT. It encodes CASSDPTEVGELFF.

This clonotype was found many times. DNA of the CDR3: TGCGCCAGCAGCTTGGCCCCCAGAATGAACACTGAAGCTTTCTTT. Amino acids: CASSLAPRMNTEAFF. The rearrangement uses TRBV5-1 and TRBJ1-1; D uncertain. Germline lookup yields CDR1 SGHRS and CDR2 YFSETQ. The V end lost 0 bases, the J end lost 0 bases, and 9 bases lay between the germline ends. The CDR3 extends over 15 amino acids.